A selection of T cell receptor beta chains follows, all from one sample in a study of CD8 T cells in ankylosing spondylitis. TCRdb independently ran MiXCR on the 5' RACE reads; one entry per CDR3 protein. Among roughly 240,000 distinct CDR3 sequences listed, 8% to 9% were seen once. Sequencing input: blood, either unsorted or a sorted T cell fraction (not recorded which). Receptors originate from a female donor with ankylosing spondylitis or in good health (not recorded which). Each CDR3 is given with its conserved first and last residue. The D gene is left open where the match is weak. Rows may omit the clone size; those that give it use once, few, many or a size class.

j_call,clone_size,cdr3_length,v_call,d_call,cdr3_aa,cdr3_nt
TRBJ2-7,many,14,TRBV12-3/TRBV12-4,TRBD1,CASSTRDRGHEQYF,TGTGCCAGCAGTACCCGGGACAGGGGGCACGAGCAGTACTTC
TRBJ1-1,few,15,TRBV3-1,TRBD1,CASSQDSRGRTEAFF,TGTGCCAGCAGCCAAGATTCCAGGGGGCGAACTGAAGCTTTCTTT
TRBJ2-3,many,13,TRBV20-1,TRBD2,CSARLAGLNTQYF,TGCAGTGCTAGACTAGCGGGATTGAATACGCAGTATTTT
TRBJ2-1,many,15,TRBV15,TRBD2,CATSRGGRAYNEQFF,TGTGCCACCAGCAGAGGCGGGAGGGCCTACAATGAGCAGTTCTTC
TRBJ2-1,many,11,TRBV12-5,.,CASGSGLLKFF,TGTGCTAGTGGAAGCGGGTTATTAAAGTTCTTC
TRBJ1-5,few,15,TRBV7-2,TRBD1,CASSSRQGAGQPQHF,TGTGCCAGCAGCTCTCGACAGGGGGCAGGTCAGCCCCAGCATTTT
TRBJ1-1,many,15,TRBV20-1,TRBD1,CSARGRTGRNTEAFF,TGCAGTGCTAGAGGGAGGACAGGGAGGAACACTGAAGCTTTCTTT
TRBJ2-3,many,13,TRBV4-3,.,CASSQDSGDTQYF,TGCGCCAGCAGCCAAGACAGCGGAGATACGCAGTATTTT
TRBJ2-1,many,15,TRBV4-3,TRBD1,CASSHGTGQLNEQFF,TGCGCCAGCAGCCACGGGACAGGGCAATTAAATGAGCAGTTCTTC
TRBJ1-6,many,13,TRBV5-8,.,CASSLKRDSPLHF,TGTGCCAGCAGCTTGAAGAGGGATTCACCCCTCCACTTT
TRBJ2-1,many,15,TRBV20-1,TRBD2,CSARRLAGYVDEQFF,TGCAGTGCTAGAAGACTAGCGGGATATGTAGATGAGCAGTTCTTC
TRBJ2-1,many,14,TRBV29-1,TRBD1,CSVETGGAWGEQFF,TGCAGCGTTGAAACAGGGGGCGCATGGGGTGAGCAGTTCTTC
TRBJ2-1,many,16,TRBV11-2,.,CASSLEVAATYNEQFF,TGTGCCAGCAGCTTAGAGGTCGCGGCTACCTACAATGAGCAGTTCTTC
TRBJ2-2,many,15,TRBV27,TRBD1,CASSSQGAHGGELFF,TGTGCCAGCAGTTCCCAGGGGGCGCATGGCGGGGAGCTGTTTTTT
TRBJ2-5,many,17,TRBV4-1,TRBD2,CASSPGSLGGLQETQYF,TGCGCCAGCAGCCCCGGGTCGTTGGGGGGGTTGCAAGAGACCCAGTACTTC
TRBJ1-4,many,10,TRBV29-1,.,CSVQGEKLFF,TGCAGCGTACAGGGTGAAAAACTGTTTTTT
TRBJ2-1,many,13,TRBV10-1,TRBD2,CASRASGRDEQFF,TGCGCCAGCAGAGCTAGCGGGAGGGATGAGCAGTTCTTC
TRBJ2-3,many,14,TRBV20-1,.,CSARDLRGVNTQYF,TGCAGTGCTAGAGATTTACGAGGGGTCAATACGCAGTATTTT
TRBJ1-2,many,14,TRBV6-5,.,CASSYMAQGNGYTF,TGTGCCAGCAGTTACATGGCCCAGGGGAATGGCTACACCTTC
TRBJ2-5,many,14,TRBV7-2,.,CASSLAGVQETQYF,TGTGCCAGCAGCTTAGCGGGAGTCCAAGAGACCCAGTACTTC
TRBJ2-5,many,14,TRBV7-8,TRBD2,CASSSGGSQETQYF,TGTGCCAGCAGCTCGGGGGGGAGTCAAGAGACCCAGTACTTC
TRBJ1-4,.,15,TRBV7-2,.,CASSLESVTLGKLFF,TGTGCCAGCAGCTTGGAAAGTGTCACTCTGGGAAAACTGTTTTTT
TRBJ1-5,many,13,TRBV28,TRBD1,CASSLTRGQPQHF,TGTGCCAGCAGTTTAACCAGGGGGCAGCCCCAGCATTTT
TRBJ2-7,.,15,TRBV6-6,.,CASNQTPTGPYEQYF,TGTGCCAGCAACCAAACACCCACAGGGCCCTACGAGCAGTACTTC
TRBJ1-2,many,16,TRBV19,.,CASSPKGRNANYGYTF,TGTGCCAGTAGCCCTAAGGGGCGGAATGCTAACTATGGCTACACCTTC
TRBJ2-1,many,15,TRBV9,.,CASSFSVSSYNEQFF,TGTGCCAGCAGCTTTAGCGTGAGCTCCTACAATGAGCAGTTCTTC
TRBJ2-2,many,16,TRBV7-2,.,CASSSAQGLPTGELFF,TGTGCCAGCAGCTCGGCGCAGGGTCTACCCACCGGGGAGCTGTTTTTT
TRBJ2-7,few,13,TRBV20-1,TRBD1,CSATSDRADEQYF,TGCAGTGCTACCTCGGACAGGGCCGACGAGCAGTACTTC
TRBJ1-2,.,16,TRBV5-4,.,CVSSPNLRGEYYGYTF,TGTGTCAGCAGCCCTAACCTGAGGGGGGAATATTATGGCTACACCTTC
TRBJ1-6,many,18,TRBV15,.,CATSRDRLQGTNNSPLHF,TGTGCCACCAGCAGAGATCGGCTACAGGGAACAAACAATTCACCCCTCCACTTT
TRBJ1-1,many,14,TRBV28,.,CASYESQENTEAFF,TGTGCCAGCTACGAATCACAGGAGAACACTGAAGCTTTCTTT
TRBJ2-5,few,15,TRBV7-2,.,CASSPRGGTFETQYF,TGTGCCAGCAGTCCGAGGGGGGGGACATTCGAGACCCAGTACTTC
TRBJ2-7,many,11,TRBV12-3/TRBV12-4,.,CASSSRYEQYF,TGTGCCAGCAGTTCTAGGTACGAGCAGTACTTC
TRBJ2-1,many,15,TRBV18,.,CASSPMGEEGNEQFF,TGTGCCAGCTCACCTATGGGGGAGGAGGGGAATGAGCAGTTCTTC
TRBJ1-2,few,15,TRBV5-1,.,CASSRTGGGNYGYTF,TGCGCCAGCAGCAGAACTGGGGGGGGTAACTATGGCTACACCTTC
TRBJ1-1,few,13,TRBV7-9,.,CASSLAGPPEAFF,TGTGCCAGCAGCTTAGCGGGGCCCCCTGAAGCTTTCTTT
TRBJ2-5,many,12,TRBV7-2,.,CASSLGPETQYF,TGTGCCAGCAGCTTAGGGCCCGAGACCCAGTACTTC